The TCR beta chain described here comes from a study of T cell responses to AZD1222 COVID-19 vaccine. Findings and caveats of the study: Clonal diversity may have been underestimated in mostly white British donors. Spike-specific TCR breadth and depth rose after two AZD1222 doses. Scientists sampled the repertoires only once the peak T cell response had passed.

The assay was immunoSEQ multiplex PCR, and TCRdb's table has in-frame clones only and misses some. The table lists about 150,000 clones, approximately 90% of them singletons, with approximately 1.5% in the top ten. Of note for this clone: Its specificity is not known.

CDR1 and CDR2 (germline): LNHDA, SQIVND (reference sequence). CDR3 length: 14 amino acids. Trimming stripped 4 bases from V and 0 bases from J, with 4 bases between. The source is an adult who received the AZD1222 COVID-19 vaccine. The input for sequencing was peripheral blood, taken 28 days after the second AZD1222 dose. The J gene is TRBJ2-6, the V gene TRBV19; D unclear. CDR3 residues: CASSTFSGANVLTF. In DNA form, the CDR3 reads TGTGCCAGTAGTACGTTCTCTGGGGCCAACGTCCTGACTTTC.